The 8 T cell receptor beta chains below were found in one sample sequenced in a study of CD8 T cells in ankylosing spondylitis. Study-level points and caveats: In ankylosing spondylitis blood, a motif of about eight highly homologous TCR beta variants appeared characteristic.

The antigens of these receptors remain unknown. TCRdb independently ran MiXCR on the 5' RACE reads; one entry per CDR3 protein. The repertoire holds about 460,000 distinct CDR3 sequences, with approximately 5.3% as singletons. The source material was blood, either unsorted or a sorted T cell fraction (not recorded which). Every receptor here comes from a male donor with ankylosing spondylitis.

Many counts were recorded for this clonotype. The gene calls are TRBV18 and TRBJ2-3; no reliable D call. Germline V gene sequence: CDR1 KGHSH, CDR2 LQKENI. The CDR3 runs to 14 residues. V lost 3 bases, J lost 4 bases, and 11 bases lay in between. CDR3 protein: CASSPQSPADTQYF. The CDR3 DNA sequence: TGTGCCAGCTCACCCCAAAGCCCCGCAGATACGCAGTATTTT.

V is TRBV28 and J is TRBJ2-2, with a weak D call TRBD1 (6 bases). Germline assignment: CDR1 MDHEN and CDR2 SYDVKM. This CDR3 has 16 residues. V was pared by 1 base and J by 3 bases, with 12 bases between. CDR3 sequence reads: CASSLFGQGHTGELFF. CDR3 bases: TGTGCCAGCAGTTTATTTGGGCAGGGGCACACCGGGGAGCTGTTTTTT.

This clonotype was counted ten times or more. The chain links TRBV7-2 to TRBJ2-1; D might be TRBD1 or TRBD2, each matching 6 bases. CDR3 length: 13 residues. The ends were cut back, 3 bases at V and 8 bases at J, with 11 bases in the middle. CDR1 and CDR2 from the germline V gene are SGHTA and FQGNSA. For the CDR3, the DNA is TGTGCCAGCAGCTTTTCAGGGGACTATGAGCAGTTCTTC. Translation gives CASSFSGDYEQFF. The full variable domain, in which reference TRBV7-2 and TRBJ2-1 provide the parts outside the CDR3, is GAGVSQSPSNKVTEKGKDVELRCDPISGHTALYWYRQSLGQGLEFLIYFQGNSAPDKSGLPSDRFSAERTGGSVSTLTIQRTQQEDSAVYLCASSFSGDYEQFFGPGTRLTVL.

This clonotype was recorded at least ten times. This chain joins TRBV6-2 or TRBV6-3 and TRBJ2-7; the match to TRBD2 covers 11 bases. Losses at the gene ends were 7 bases for V and 4 bases for J; bases not matched to a gene: 3. The CDR3 has 13 amino acids. From germline, CDR1 is MNHEY and CDR2 SVGEGT. Here the CDR3 DNA reads TGTGCCAGCATCAGACTAGCGGGATACGAGCAGTACTTC. Its protein is CASIRLAGYEQYF.

There are many counts of this clonotype. The V gene is TRBV7-9, the J gene TRBJ2-7; D gene unclear. Trimming took 0 bases from V and 2 from J, leaving 11 bases between them. Germline V gene data show CDR1 as SEHNR and CDR2 as FQNEAQ (reference sequence). The CDR3 runs to 15 residues. CDR3 protein: CASSLARGQPYEQYF. The CDR3 coding sequence is TGTGCCAGCAGCTTAGCGAGAGGTCAGCCCTACGAGCAGTACTTC.

Details on this clonotype: Germline is not matched at one junction end, which may reflect a read error. The V and J genes are TRBV6-5 and TRBJ2-2; tentatively, D is TRBD2 (5 bases). The CDR3 is 12 amino acids. Germline V gene sequence: CDR1 MNHEY, CDR2 SVGAGI. CDR3 sequence reads: CTSRGIVGELFF. The CDR3 DNA reads TGTACCAGCAGAGGGATCGTTGGGGAGCTGTTTTTT.

This clonotype was observed once. A single base separates this from a much larger clone, so it may be a read error. This chain uses TRBV4-2 with TRBJ1-1; no firm D call. The CDR3 length is 13 residues. Germline V gene data show CDR1 as LGHNA and CDR2 as YNFKEQ. CDR3 amino acids: CAGSQGPETEAFF. CDR3 in DNA: TGTGCCGGCAGCCAAGGTCCGGAAACTGAAGCTTTCTTT.

This clonotype occurred many times. This sequence joins TRBV5-1 and TRBJ2-1; TRBD2 aligns across 8 bases. With V trimmed by 3 bases and J by 2 bases, 10 bases remained unmatched. The CDR3 covers 17 residues. Germline V gene lookup returns CDR1 SGHRS and CDR2 YFSETQ. Here the CDR3 DNA reads TGCGCCAGCAGCTCCTTGGGTAGCGGGGTCCCCTACAATGAGCAGTTCTTC. Its protein is CASSSLGSGVPYNEQFF.